The 14 T cell receptor beta chains reported below all come from one sample, sequenced in a study of shared clonotypes between healthy human individuals. Produced via immunoSEQ multiplex PCR; TCRdb's table is partial and in-frame only. Of about 470,000 clones detected, 70% to 80% appear once; the ten largest clones hold about 13%. The sample taken for sequencing was PBMCs. The receptors stem from a woman aged 40 to 55 in good health. Some clones in this sample may be carry-over from other donors' samples.

V is TRBV5-1 and J is TRBJ1-3, with 7 bases that match TRBD1. J gave up 3 bases and V 5 bases, and 11 bases lay outside the gene matches. The CDR3 contains 16 residues. The germline V gene encodes CDR1 SGHRS and CDR2 YFSETQ. For the CDR3, the DNA is TGCGCCAGCAGGTCCTCCGGGACAGTCGGTGGAAACACCATATATTTT. Amino acids: CASRSSGTVGGNTIYF.

V usage is TRBV27 and J usage is TRBJ1-1; TRBD1 might be the D (6 bases). This CDR3 is 15 amino acids long. CDR1 MNHEY and CDR2 SMNVEV come from the germline V gene (reference sequence). Between the trimmed V and J ends, which lost 6 bases and 11 bases, there was a span of 25 bases. CDR3 coding DNA: TGTGCCAGCAGGTCGCCGGGGGGGGGCGCTTTTGAGGCTTTCTTT. It encodes CASRSPGGGAFEAFF.

The J gene is TRBJ2-3, the V gene TRBV27, with D unclear. Germline V gene data show CDR1 as MNHEY and CDR2 as SMNVEV (reference sequence). This CDR3 has 13 amino acids. V dropped 6 bases and J dropped 1 base, with 8 bases sitting between them. DNA of the CDR3: TGTGCCAGCAGCCGGGCAGGCACAGATACGCAGTATTTT. Translating gives CASSRAGTDTQYF.

This chain links TRBV5-5 with TRBJ2-1; 7 bases map to TRBD2. Germline V CDR1 and CDR2: SGHKS, YYEKEE (reference sequence). This CDR3 has 15 amino acids. Trimming cost V 2 bases and J 4 bases; bases outside gene matches: 6. The CDR3 spells CASSFPGTIYNEQFF. As DNA, the CDR3 is TGTGCCAGCAGCTTTCCAGGGACTATATACAATGAGCAGTTCTTC. Full variable domain (outside the CDR3, taken from reference TRBV5-5 and TRBJ2-1): DAGVTQSPTHLIKTRGQQVTLRCSPISGHKSVSWYQQVLGQGPQFIFQYYEKEERGRGNFPDRFSARQFPNYSSELNVNALLLGDSALYLCASSFPGTIYNEQFFGPGTRLTVL.

The chain employs TRBV6-1 and TRBJ2-7; D unclear. This CDR3 contains 15 residues. Looked up from germline, CDR1 is MNHNS and CDR2 is SASEGT. V was trimmed by 1 base and J by 3 bases, leaving 13 bases between them. The CDR3 region is CASSEEGLINYEQYF. CDR3 coding DNA: TGTGCCAGCAGTGAAGAGGGTCTCATAAACTACGAGCAGTACTTC.

The V call is TRBV5-1, the J call TRBJ2-1; the match to TRBD2 covers 14 bases. Trimming at V came to 1 base and at J to 6 bases, leaving 3 bases not matched to a gene. Per germline, CDR1 SGHRS and CDR2 YFSETQ. This CDR3 contains 16 residues. This CDR3 reads CASSLRGLAGANEQFF. The CDR3 DNA reads as TGCGCCAGCAGCTTGCGGGGACTAGCGGGAGCCAATGAGCAGTTCTTC. Using reference TRBV5-1 and TRBJ2-1 for the parts outside the CDR3, the full variable domain is KAGVTQTPRYLIKTRGQQVTLSCSPISGHRSVSWYQQTPGQGLQFLFEYFSETQRNKGNFPGRFSGRQFSNSRSEMNVSTLELGDSALYLCASSLRGLAGANEQFFGPGTRLTVL.

V and J are TRBV18 and TRBJ2-7; tentatively, D is TRBD2 (5 bases). The CDR3 loop spans 15 amino acids. Per the germline V gene, CDR1 is KGHSH and CDR2 is LQKENI. V was shortened by 1 base and J by 3 bases, with 13 bases between the two germline ends. The CDR3 DNA sequence: TGTGCCAGCTCACCACTAAGAGCTAGCAACTACGAGCAGTACTTC. Translation: CASSPLRASNYEQYF. Drawing the rest from reference TRBV18 and TRBJ2-7, the complete variable domain is NAGVMQNPRHLVRRRGQEARLRCSPMKGHSHVYWYRQLPEEGLKFMVYLQKENIIDESGMPKERFSAEFPKEGPSILRIQQVVRGDSAAYFCASSPLRASNYEQYFGPGTRLTVT.

This chain links TRBV7-9 with TRBJ2-3; D possibly matches TRBD1 or TRBD2 (6 bases each). Looked up from germline, CDR1 is SEHNR and CDR2 is FQNEAQ (reference sequence). The V gene lost 1 base and the J gene lost 10 bases, with 12 bases spanning the gap. The CDR3 totals 13 residues. CDR3 in amino acids: CASSLELRGAQYF. The CDR3 nucleotides read TGTGCCAGCAGCTTAGAGCTGAGGGGGGCGCAGTATTTT.

This clone was seen more than once but under ten times. This chain joins TRBV7-8 and TRBJ2-5; the D gene is possibly TRBD2 (5 bases). V was cut by 5 bases and J by 5 bases, with 12 bases left in between. The CDR3 is 13 amino acids. The V gene's germline CDR1 is SGHVS and CDR2 FQNEAQ. CDR3 in DNA: TGTGCCAGCAGCAGTGAGGCTAGCGAGACCCAGTACTTC. Amino acids: CASSSEASETQYF.

CDR3 region: CASSQGLAASYEQYF. In DNA form, the CDR3 reads TGCGCCAGCAGCCAAGGACTAGCGGCCTCCTACGAGCAGTACTTC. The rearrangement joins TRBV4-3 to TRBJ2-7; 9 positions agree with TRBD2. CDR1 LGHNA and CDR2 YSLEER come from the germline V gene. The junction had 1 base not matched to a gene; V was cut back by 1 base and J by 0 bases. The length of the CDR3 is 15 residues.

Comments on this clone: A far larger clone is one nucleotide away, so this likely arose from a read error. This likely comes from a read error, as the CDR3 has no conserved phenylalanine or tryptophan at its end. The chain joins TRBV28 to TRBJ1-5; 11 nucleotides align to TRBD1. Germline trimming cut 4 bases from V and 6 bases from J; bases unmatched to any gene: 5. There are 15 residues in the CDR3. CDR1 and CDR2 (germline): MDHEN, SYDVKM. The CDR3 bases are TGTGCCAGCAGTTCTCGGACAGGGGGCATTCAGCCCCAGCATCTT. Its translation is CASSSRTGGIQPQHL.

The rearrangement joins TRBV4-2 to TRBJ2-1, with a weak D call TRBD2 (5 bases). The length of the CDR3 is 14 residues. With 1 base removed from V and 5 bases from J, the gap between germline ends came to 9 bases. Germline loops: CDR1 LGHNA, CDR2 YNFKEQ. The CDR3 reads CASSQAGRDNEQFF. The CDR3 DNA is TGTGCCAGCAGCCAAGCTGGGAGAGACAATGAGCAGTTCTTC.

The chain recombines TRBV2 with TRBJ2-2; D is possibly TRBD2 (5 bases). CDR3 length equals 14 residues. In germline, CDR1 is SNHLY, CDR2 FYNNEI. V was clipped by 5 bases and J by 0 bases, with 7 bases between them. As DNA, the CDR3 is TGTGCCAGCAGTCTAGCAGCGAACACCGGGGAGCTGTTTTTT. Amino acids: CASSLAANTGELFF.

The rearrangement links TRBV2 to TRBJ1-1; 7 positions agree with TRBD1. Per the germline V gene, CDR1 is SNHLY and CDR2 is FYNNEI. V dropped 3 bases and J dropped 11; count of bases not matched to a gene: 12. The CDR3 length is 14 residues. The CDR3 spells CASSEQGQNWEAFF. CDR3 in DNA: TGTGCCAGCAGTGAGCAGGGACAGAACTGGGAGGCTTTCTTT.